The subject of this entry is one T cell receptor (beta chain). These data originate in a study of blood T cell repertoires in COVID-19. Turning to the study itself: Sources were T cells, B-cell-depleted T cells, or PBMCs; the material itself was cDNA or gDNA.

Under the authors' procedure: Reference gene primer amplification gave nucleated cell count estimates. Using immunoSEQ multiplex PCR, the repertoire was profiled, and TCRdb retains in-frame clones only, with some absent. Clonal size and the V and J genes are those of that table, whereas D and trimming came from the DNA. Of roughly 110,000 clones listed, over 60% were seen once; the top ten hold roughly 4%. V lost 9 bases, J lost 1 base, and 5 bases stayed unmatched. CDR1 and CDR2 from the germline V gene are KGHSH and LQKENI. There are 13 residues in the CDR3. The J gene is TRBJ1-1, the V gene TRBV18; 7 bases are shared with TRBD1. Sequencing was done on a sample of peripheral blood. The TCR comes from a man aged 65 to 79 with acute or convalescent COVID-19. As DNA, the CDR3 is TGTGCCAGTCAAGGGACAGAGAACACTGAAGCTTTCTTT. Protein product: CASQGTENTEAFF.